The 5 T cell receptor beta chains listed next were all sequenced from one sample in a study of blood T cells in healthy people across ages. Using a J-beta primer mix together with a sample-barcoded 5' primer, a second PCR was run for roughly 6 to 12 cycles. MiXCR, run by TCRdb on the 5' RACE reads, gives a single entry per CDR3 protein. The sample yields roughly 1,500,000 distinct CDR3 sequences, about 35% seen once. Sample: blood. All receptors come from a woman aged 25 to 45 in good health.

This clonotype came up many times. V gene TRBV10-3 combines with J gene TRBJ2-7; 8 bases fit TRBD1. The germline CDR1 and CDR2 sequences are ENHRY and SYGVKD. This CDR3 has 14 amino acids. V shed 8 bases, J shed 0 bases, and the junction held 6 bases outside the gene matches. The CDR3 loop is CAIGRTGSSYEQYF. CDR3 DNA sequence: TGTGCCATCGGTCGGACAGGGAGCTCCTACGAGCAGTACTTC.

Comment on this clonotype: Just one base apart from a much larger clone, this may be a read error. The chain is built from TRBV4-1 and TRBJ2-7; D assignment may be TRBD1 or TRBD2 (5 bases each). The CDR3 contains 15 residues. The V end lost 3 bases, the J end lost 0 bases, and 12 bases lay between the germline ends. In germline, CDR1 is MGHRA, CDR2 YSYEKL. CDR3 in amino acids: CASSHGADGSYEQYF. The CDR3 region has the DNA TGCGCCAGCAGCCACGGGGCGGATGGCTCCTACGAGCAGTACTTC.

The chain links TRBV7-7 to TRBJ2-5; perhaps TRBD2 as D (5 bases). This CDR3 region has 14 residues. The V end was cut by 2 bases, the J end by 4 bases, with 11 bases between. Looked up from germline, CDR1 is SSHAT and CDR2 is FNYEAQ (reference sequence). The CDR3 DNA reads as TGTGCCAGCAGCTTAATAGGACTTCCAGAGACCCAGTACTTC. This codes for CASSLIGLPETQYF.

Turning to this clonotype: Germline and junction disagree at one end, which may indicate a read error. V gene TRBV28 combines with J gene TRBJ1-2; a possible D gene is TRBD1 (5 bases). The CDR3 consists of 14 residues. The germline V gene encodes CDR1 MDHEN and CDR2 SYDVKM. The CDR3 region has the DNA TGTGCCAGCAGTTTAGGGGCAGGGAACTGTGGCTACACCTTC. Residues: CASSLGAGNCGYTF.

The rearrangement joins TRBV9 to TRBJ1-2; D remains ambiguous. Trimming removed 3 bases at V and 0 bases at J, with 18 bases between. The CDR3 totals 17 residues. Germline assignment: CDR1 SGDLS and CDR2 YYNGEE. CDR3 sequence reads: CASSATGAKGSNYGYTF. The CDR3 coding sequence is TGTGCCAGCAGCGCGACGGGCGCGAAAGGGTCTAACTATGGCTACACCTTC. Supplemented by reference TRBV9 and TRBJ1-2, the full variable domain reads DSGVTQTPKHLITATGQRVTLRCSPRSGDLSVYWYQQSLDQGLQFLIQYYNGEERAKGNILERFSAQQFPDLHSELNLSSLELGDSALYFCASSATGAKGSNYGYTFGSGTRLTVV.